Below, 8 T cell receptor beta chains from the same sample are listed, as sequenced in a study of T cells in Graves' hyperthyroidism and ophthalmopathy. RNA transcripts provided the source from which TCR beta CDR3 regions were amplified. Using the HTBI primer set, a first-round RT-PCR was run on the TCR CDR3. TCRdb reprocessed the multiplex PCR reads via MiXCR and lists one record per CDR3 protein. The sample records approximately 420,000 distinct CDR3 sequences, roughly 13% being singletons. The sample taken for sequencing was blood. These receptors were taken from a woman aged 18-29 years with Graves' hyperthyroidism.

This clonotype was seen ten or more times. The chain links TRBV3-1 to TRBJ1-1; D is unclear. Germline CDR1 is LGHDT and CDR2 is YNNKEL (reference sequence). The CDR3 runs to 13 residues. V lost 0 bases, J lost 6 bases, and 8 bases lay in between. CDR3 region: CASSQEGRAEAFF. The CDR3 bases are TGTGCCAGCAGCCAAGAGGGGAGGGCTGAAGCTTTCTTT.

V and J are TRBV10-2 and TRBJ2-5; D is perhaps TRBD1 or TRBD2 (5 bases each). Germline values: CDR1 WSHSY, CDR2 SAAADI. The CDR3 spans 14 residues. V dropped 6 bases and J dropped 5 bases, with 16 bases sitting between them. CDR3 sequence: CASRGLGESETQYF. The CDR3 bases are TGCGCCAGCAGGGGGTTGGGGGAATCGGAGACCCAGTACTTC.

In its sample, this clonotype was seen a few times. V gene TRBV9 combines with J gene TRBJ2-7; D is possibly TRBD1 or TRBD2 (6 bases each). The CDR3 spans 19 residues. Germline V gene sequence: CDR1 SGDLS, CDR2 YYNGEE. Deletions cut 4 bases from V and 2 bases from J, with 28 bases between. Written as DNA, the CDR3 is TGTGCCAGCAGCCCATCGGGGGCGCAGGGAGCTATAGGGCCCTACGAGCAGTACTTC. Its protein product is CASSPSGAQGAIGPYEQYF.

This clonotype was detected ten times or more. CDR3 nucleotides: TGTGCCAGCAGTCGAGACGGGACTAGCGGGAGGGTTAGCTACGAGCAGTACTTC. It codes for CASSRDGTSGRVSYEQYF. The genes are TRBV28 and TRBJ2-7; TRBD2 aligns across 16 bases. Germline V gives CDR1 MDHEN, CDR2 SYDVKM. The CDR3 has 18 residues. V shed 5 bases, J shed 3 bases, and the junction held 10 bases outside the gene matches.

The chain recombines TRBV20-1 with TRBJ1-1; D gene unclear. The CDR3 runs 11 residues. Trimming took 6 bases from V and 4 from J, leaving 9 bases between them. The germline V gene encodes CDR1 DFQATT and CDR2 SNEGSKA (reference sequence). CDR3 in DNA: TGCAGTGCCGAGATTGGCACTGAAGCTTTCTTT. Amino acid sequence: CSAEIGTEAFF.

The rearrangement uses TRBV28 and TRBJ1-2, with 8 bases aligning to TRBD1. There are 14 residues in the CDR3. The germline V gene encodes CDR1 MDHEN and CDR2 SYDVKM. With 2 bases clipped from V and 5 bases from J, the junction kept 4 bases outside the gene matches. Here the CDR3 reads CASSLQGARYGYTF. The CDR3 DNA reads as TGTGCCAGCAGTTTACAGGGGGCGCGTTATGGCTACACCTTC.

This clonotype appeared many times. The V and J genes are TRBV20-1 and TRBJ2-7, with 7 bases lining up with TRBD2. The ends lost 6 bases at V and 2 bases at J; junction bases unmatched: 13. From germline, CDR1 is DFQATT and CDR2 SNEGSKA (reference sequence). The CDR3 runs 15 residues. CDR3 amino acids: CSASSGDLSPYEQYF. DNA for the CDR3: TGCAGTGCATCCAGCGGGGACCTCAGTCCCTACGAGCAGTACTTC.

This clonotype showed up many times. The rearrangement links TRBV12-3 or TRBV12-4 to TRBJ1-3; no clear D gene. CDR3 length: 14 residues. The V end lost 6 bases, the J end lost 0 bases, and 9 bases lay between the germline ends. CDR3 nucleotides: TGTGCCAGCAGCCTCAGTGGCTCTGGAAACACCATATATTTT. Residues: CASSLSGSGNTIYF.